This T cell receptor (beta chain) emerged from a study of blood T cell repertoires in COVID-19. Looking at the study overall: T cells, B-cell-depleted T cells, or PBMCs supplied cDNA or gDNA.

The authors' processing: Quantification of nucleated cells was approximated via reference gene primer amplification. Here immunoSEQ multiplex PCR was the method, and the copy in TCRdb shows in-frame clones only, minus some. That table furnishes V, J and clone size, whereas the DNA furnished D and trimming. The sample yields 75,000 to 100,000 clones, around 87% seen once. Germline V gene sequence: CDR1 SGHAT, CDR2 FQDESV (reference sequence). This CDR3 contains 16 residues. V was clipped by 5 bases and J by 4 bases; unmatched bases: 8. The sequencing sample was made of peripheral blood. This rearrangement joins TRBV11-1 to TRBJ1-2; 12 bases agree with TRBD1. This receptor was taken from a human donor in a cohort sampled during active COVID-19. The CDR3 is CASSRRQGQGAYGYTF. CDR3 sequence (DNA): TGTGCCAGCAGCCGACGACAGGGACAGGGGGCCTATGGCTACACCTTC.